This is a list of T cell receptor beta chains from one sample in a study of blood T cell repertoires in COVID-19. Assay: immunoSEQ multiplex PCR; the TCRdb copy retains only in-frame clones and omits some. The data show 100,000 to 150,000 clones, approximately 85% seen once. The sequencing input was peripheral blood. The receptor set was obtained from a human donor in a cohort sampled during active COVID-19. CDR3s include the opening cysteine and the closing phenylalanine or tryptophan. D genes are given only for firm matches. Clone size, where shown, is once, few, many, or a class for clones that have expanded.

>TRBV19|TRBJ1-5|-|TRBD1
CASSLQGASNQPQHF
TGTGCCAGTAGTCTACAGGGGGCGTCCAATCAGCCCCAGCATTTT
>TRBV3-1/TRBV3-2|TRBJ1-6|-|-
CASSQVTGSYNSPLHF
TGTGCCAGCAGCCAAGTAACGGGGTCCTATAATTCACCCCTCCACTTT
>TRBV6-6|TRBJ2-1|-|TRBD2
CASSRTSGGAMRNEQFF
TGTGCCAGCAGTCGCACTAGCGGGGGGGCCATGCGCAATGAGCAGTTCTTC
>TRBV7-9|TRBJ1-1|few|-
CASSPPGFEAFF
TGTGCCAGCAGCCCCCCCGGGTTTGAAGCTTTCTTT
>TRBV3-1/TRBV3-2|TRBJ2-3|-|-
CASSQERRLSRGTQYF
TGTGCCAGCAGCCAAGAAAGGCGGCTATCGCGGGGTACGCAGTATTTT
>TRBV7-2|TRBJ1-1|-|-
CASSTPYRESAAAFF
TGTGCCAGCAGCACACCTTACAGGGAATCGGCGGCAGCTTTCTTT
>TRBV7-9|TRBJ2-1|-|TRBD1
CASSPGQGNGNEQFF
TGTGCCAGCAGCCCCGGACAGGGTAACGGCAATGAGCAGTTCTTC
>TRBV14|TRBJ1-2|once|TRBD1
CASSQGWGQPNYGYTF
TGTGCCAGCAGCCAAGGATGGGGACAGCCTAACTATGGCTACACCTTC
>TRBV6-6|TRBJ2-1|-|TRBD2
CASSLAGGLNEQFF
TGTGCCAGCAGTCTAGCGGGGGGGCTGAATGAGCAGTTCTTC
>TRBV6-5|TRBJ1-5|-|TRBD1
CASSPTGANNQPQHF
TGTGCCAGCAGTCCTACAGGGGCCAACAATCAGCCCCAGCATTTT
>TRBV9|TRBJ2-7|-|-
CASSKRRGATNEQYF
TGTGCCAGCAGCAAGCGCCGGGGGGCGACAAACGAGCAGTACTTC
>TRBV4-1|TRBJ2-3|-|TRBD1
CASSNGQGRSDTQYF
TGCGCCAGCAGCAACGGACAGGGGAGGTCGGATACGCAGTATTTT
>TRBV9|TRBJ1-2|-|-
CASSGYQEAGYGYTF
TGTGCCAGCAGCGGATACCAGGAGGCTGGCTATGGCTACACCTTC
>TRBV7-9|TRBJ1-1|-|-
CASSLGSGTQEAFF
TGTGCCAGCAGCTTAGGGTCAGGAACCCAAGAGGCTTTCTTT
>TRBV7-8|TRBJ1-4|-|-
CASSLTATNEKLFF
TGTGCCAGCAGCTTGACAGCAACTAATGAAAAACTGTTTTTT
>TRBV18|TRBJ2-6|-|TRBD1
CASSLSAGTVRSGANVLTF
TGTGCCAGCTCGCTTAGCGCCGGGACAGTGCGCTCTGGGGCCAACGTCCTGACTTTC
>TRBV5-1|TRBJ1-1|-|TRBD1
CASSLETGARTEAFF
TGCGCCAGCAGCTTGGAAACAGGGGCTCGGACTGAAGCTTTCTTT
>TRBV9|TRBJ2-2|-|-
CASSVRPAAVNTGELFF
TGTGCCAGCAGCGTACGTCCAGCAGCGGTGAACACCGGGGAGCTGTTTTTT
>TRBV29-1|TRBJ1-1|-|-
CSVEIQGNTEAFF
TGCAGCGTCGAGATACAGGGAAACACTGAAGCTTTCTTT
>TRBV3-1/TRBV3-2|TRBJ2-4|-|TRBD1
CASSTRTQGDIQYF
TGTGCCAGCAGCACTCGGACCCAGGGGGACATTCAGTACTTC
>TRBV6-5|TRBJ1-2|-|-
CASRPAGGVYGYTF
TGTGCCAGCAGGCCGGCGGGGGGTGTTTATGGCTACACCTTC
>TRBV18|TRBJ2-5|-|TRBD1
CASSAGQGQETQYF
TGTGCCAGCTCAGCCGGACAGGGCCAAGAGACCCAGTACTTC
>TRBV6-5|TRBJ2-3|-|TRBD1
CASSQQGFGGTQYF
TGTGCCAGCAGTCAACAGGGGTTTGGAGGTACGCAGTATTTT
>TRBV7-2|TRBJ2-2|-|-
CASSFTPGELFF
TGTGCCAGCAGCTTTACACCCGGGGAGCTGTTTTTT
>TRBV7-2|TRBJ2-5|-|TRBD2
CASSLVGGGSKETQYF
TGTGCCAGCAGCTTAGTCGGCGGGGGATCTAAAGAGACCCAGTACTTC
>TRBV4-1|TRBJ2-1|few|-
CASSQGRVRNEQFF
TGCGCCAGCAGCCAAGGGAGGGTAAGGAATGAGCAGTTCTTC
>TRBV5-1|TRBJ2-3|-|-
CASSLGLGDTTDTQYF
TGCGCCAGCAGCTTGGGTCTAGGGGACACCACAGATACGCAGTATTTT
>TRBV19|TRBJ1-6|-|-
CASSIDTPQNSPLHF
TGTGCCAGTAGTATAGATACGCCGCAGAATTCACCCCTCCACTTT
>TRBV10-3|TRBJ1-5|-|-
CAISEPFGGQPQHF
TGTGCCATCAGTGAGCCCTTCGGGGGACAGCCCCAGCATTTT
>TRBV19|TRBJ2-1|once|-
CASSMVGQIYNEQFF
TGTGCCAGTAGTATGGTTGGACAGATTTACAATGAGCAGTTCTTC
>TRBV4-1|TRBJ1-1|-|-
CASSQQVNTEAFF
TGCGCCAGCAGCCAACAGGTGAACACTGAAGCTTTCTTT
>TRBV6-5|TRBJ2-6|-|-
CASIPGISGANVLTF
TGTGCCAGCATCCCAGGTATATCTGGGGCCAACGTCCTGACTTTC
>TRBV7-2|TRBJ1-2|-|TRBD1
CASSLLGTGYGYTF
TGTGCCAGCAGCCTTCTCGGGACAGGTTATGGCTACACCTTC
>TRBV5-4|TRBJ2-5|-|TRBD2
CASSLGSSGGAGETQYF
TGTGCCAGCAGCTTGGGGTCTAGCGGGGGGGCGGGGGAGACCCAGTACTTC
>TRBV2|TRBJ1-5|-|-
CASTIGGQPQHF
TGTGCCAGTACAATCGGGGGGCAGCCCCAGCATTTT
>TRBV5-4|TRBJ2-5|-|TRBD2
CASSSLAGGLETQYF
TGTGCCAGCAGCTCGCTAGCGGGGGGGCTAGAGACCCAGTACTTC
>TRBV19|TRBJ2-7|-|TRBD1
CATGQGPLYEQYF
TGTGCCACGGGACAGGGCCCCCTCTACGAGCAGTACTTC